This T cell receptor (beta chain) was sequenced during a study of shared clonotypes between healthy human individuals. In its sample, this clone was seen once. The V and J ends lost 7 bases and 5 bases respectively, with 20 bases between them. The CDR3 has 15 amino acids. Germline V gene data show CDR1 as MNHNS and CDR2 as SASEGT. Produced via immunoSEQ multiplex PCR; TCRdb's table is partial and in-frame only. The data hold a few million clones, with more than 90% observed a single time. J is TRBJ2-5 and V is TRBV6-1; weak D call: TRBD2 (6 bases). This clonotype originated in a man between 18 and 29 years old in good health. Sequencing used naive CD4+ T cells sorted from blood. Indicated subset: CD45RA+ positively selected. The DNA of the CDR3 is TGTGCCAGCATCTGGGGGGATAAGGGGACCGAGACCCAGTACTTC. Encoded protein: CASIWGDKGTETQYF.